The 4 T cell receptor beta chains listed next were all sequenced from one sample in a study of blood T cell repertoires in COVID-19 (dated by TCRdb to about 2020). Library creation used the immunoSEQ multiplex PCR assay. TCRdb provides this immuneACCESS table in a form limited to in-frame rearrangements. Some clones are lacking; in checked studies, under half of them reflect an unresolved V gene, and why the rest are absent is not known. The sample table holds around 160,000 clones, of which 80% to 90% were seen once. Of the sample, around 10% falls within the top ten clones. Sequencing was carried out using peripheral blood. The source of these receptors is a woman between 65 and 79 years old with COVID-19, enrolled during active disease.

The V gene is TRBV2, the J gene TRBJ2-5; 9 bases agree with TRBD2. With 2 bases clipped from V and 5 bases from J, the junction kept 6 bases outside the gene matches. The germline CDR1 and CDR2 sequences are SNHLY and FYNNEI. This CDR3 has 15 amino acids. The CDR3 region is CASSETRGGRETQYF. The CDR3 region has the DNA TGTGCCAGCAGTGAAACGCGGGGGGGCCGGGAGACCCAGTACTTC.

CDR3 sequence: CASSSAGTGITYEQYF. The CDR3 DNA reads TGCGCCAGCAGCTCCGCCGGGACAGGGATAACCTACGAGCAGTACTTC. The chain links TRBV5-1 to TRBJ2-7; TRBD1 agrees at 9 bases. The CDR3 loop spans 16 amino acids. Germline-derived CDR1 and CDR2 are SGHRS and YFSETQ. J was trimmed by 2 bases and V by 3 bases; bases with no gene match: 9.

A single count supports this clone. The genes are TRBV11-1 and TRBJ2-5; 7 bases agree with TRBD2. V gave up 8 bases and J gave up 5 bases; unmatched junction bases: 8. From germline, CDR1 is SGHAT and CDR2 FQDESV (reference sequence). This CDR3 is 13 amino acids long. The CDR3 coding sequence is TGTGCCAGCGCGGAGCGGGGTAGGGAGACCCAGTACTTC. Translating gives CASAERGRETQYF.

The chain carries TRBV28 and TRBJ1-3; a weak D match, TRBD1 (5 bases). The germline gives CDR1 MDHEN, CDR2 SYDVKM. Between the trimmed V and J ends, which lost 6 bases and 4 bases, there was a span of 16 bases. The CDR3 sequence is 15 residues long. CDR3 DNA: TGTGCCAGCAGCCCTCCCGGGAGGGGAGGAAACACCATATATTTT. Translating it yields CASSPPGRGGNTIYF. The full variable domain, in which reference TRBV28 and TRBJ1-3 provide the parts outside the CDR3, is DVKVTQSSRYLVKRTGEKVFLECVQDMDHENMFWYRQDPGLGLRLIYFSYDVKMKEKGDIPEGYSVSREKKERFSLILESASTNQTSMYLCASSPPGRGGNTIYFGEGSWLTVV.